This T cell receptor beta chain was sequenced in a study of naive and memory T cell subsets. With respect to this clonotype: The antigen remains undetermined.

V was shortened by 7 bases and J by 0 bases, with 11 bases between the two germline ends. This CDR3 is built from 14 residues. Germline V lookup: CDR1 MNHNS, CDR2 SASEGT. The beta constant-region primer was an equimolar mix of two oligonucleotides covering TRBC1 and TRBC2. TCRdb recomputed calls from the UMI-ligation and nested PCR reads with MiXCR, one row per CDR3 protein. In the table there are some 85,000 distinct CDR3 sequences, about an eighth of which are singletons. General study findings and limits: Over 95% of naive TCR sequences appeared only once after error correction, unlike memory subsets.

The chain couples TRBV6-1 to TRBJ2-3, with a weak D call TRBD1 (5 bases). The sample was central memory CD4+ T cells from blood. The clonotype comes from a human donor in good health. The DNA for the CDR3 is TGTGCCAGCAAGTCGACAGTCAGCACAGATACGCAGTATTTT. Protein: CASKSTVSTDTQYF.